This T cell receptor beta chain emerged from a study of blood T cell repertoires in COVID-19. Data came from immunoSEQ multiplex PCR; TCRdb stores just in-frame clones and leaves some out. The data contain about 260,000 clones, about 80% of them singletons. The germline gives CDR1 MNHEY, CDR2 SMNVEV (reference sequence). Between the trimmed V and J ends, which lost 3 bases and 0 bases, there was a span of 8 bases. There are 14 residues in the CDR3. The clonotype was recovered from a man between 25 and 39 years old with acute COVID-19. The sequencing sample was made of PBMCs or T cells enriched from blood (not recorded which). The rearrangement links TRBV27 to TRBJ1-1; no definite D call. This chain's CDR3 is CASSLSVVNTEAFF. CDR3 coding DNA: TGTGCCAGCAGTTTGTCAGTCGTGAACACTGAAGCTTTCTTT.